This T cell receptor (beta chain) appears in the sequencing data of a study of patients and donors after allogeneic stem cell transplantation. This clonotype was seen more than once but under ten times. With 6 bases removed from V and 6 bases from J, the gap between germline ends came to 23 bases. This CDR3 has 15 amino acids. Germline assignment: CDR1 DFQATT and CDR2 SNEGSKA (reference sequence). TCRdb called the RT-PCR reads again in MiXCR, with one record for every CDR3 protein. The sample includes approximately 200,000 distinct CDR3 sequences, around 40% seen only once; the top ten take more than 9%.

The sequencing sample was made of blood, either unsorted or a sorted T cell fraction (not recorded which). J is TRBJ1-2 and V is TRBV20-1; D not resolved. The clonotype was recovered from a human donor who was either an allogeneic HSCT recipient or a stem cell or donor lymphocyte infusion donor (not recorded which). It is not recorded whose cells these are; they may come from a transplant donor. The CDR3 spells CSASRGGGSIHGYTF. CDR3 in DNA: TGCAGTGCATCTAGAGGTGGCGGATCGATCCATGGCTACACCTTC.